Listed below are T cell receptor beta chains from one sample, sequenced in a study of vaccination effects on CD4 cells after COVID-19. TCRdb's table, derived via immunoSEQ multiplex PCR, lists solely in-frame clones and lacks some. The sample contains approximately 70,000 clones, roughly 79% of which appear only once. No antigen has been identified for these receptors. This specimen was CD4+ T cells from PBMCs cultured with HCoV-NL63 spike peptides, taken before COVID-19 vaccination. The receptors stem from a human donor who received a COVID-19 vaccine. Both conserved end residues are part of each CDR3. D genes are given only for firm matches. The size field is filled for only some rows; it gives once, few, many or a size class.

>TRBJ2-1|-|TRBV12-5|-
CASRRGASNEQFF
>TRBJ2-4|-|TRBV10-1|-
CASSDSEGIQYF
>TRBJ1-6|-|TRBV4-1|-
CASSQEGRTAYNSPLHF
>TRBJ1-1|-|TRBV3-1/TRBV3-2|-
CASSQDLGDSEAFF
>TRBJ1-6|-|TRBV18|-
CASSRGENSPLHF
>TRBJ1-1|-|TRBV3-1/TRBV3-2|-
CASSRGGTNTEAFF
>TRBJ2-1|-|TRBV5-1|-
CASSLELRGGPKDEQFF
>TRBJ1-5|-|TRBV30|-
CAWSVGQGIDQPQHF
>TRBJ2-3|-|TRBV5-8|TRBD2
CASSPGLAGPLWDTQYF
>TRBJ2-5|-|TRBV2|-
CASSGRRGQETQYF
>TRBJ1-2|-|TRBV5-4|-
CASSSSGYYGYTF
>TRBJ2-1|-|TRBV18|TRBD1
CASSKQQGARNEQFF
>TRBJ1-5|-|TRBV19|-
CATHLGVAEQPQHF
>TRBJ1-1|-|TRBV2|-
CASRLRGVITEAFF
>TRBJ2-2|-|TRBV30|-
CAWSVQGTGELFF
>TRBJ1-6|-|TRBV4-1|TRBD1
CASSRPGTGLSPLHF
>TRBJ1-5|-|TRBV6-1|TRBD1
CASSDWDRSINQPQHF
>TRBJ1-5|few|TRBV6-5|-
CASRVGDNQPQHF
>TRBJ1-1|-|TRBV28|TRBD1
CASSLYRGSGNTEAFF
>TRBJ2-6|few|TRBV19|TRBD1
CARTTGLGQGGSGANVLTF
>TRBJ2-1|-|TRBV6-5|-
CASSYPSVVGNEQFF
>TRBJ2-1|-|TRBV7-3|TRBD2
CASSLASASGEQFF
>TRBJ1-1|-|TRBV7-8|-
CASSLSGSGTEAFF
>TRBJ2-3|-|TRBV11-2|TRBD1
CASSRTGPDTQYF